These 18 T cell receptor beta chains originate from one sample sequenced in a study of T cell responses to AZD1222 COVID-19 vaccine. The repertoire was sequenced with immunoSEQ multiplex PCR; TCRdb's copy has only in-frame clones and lacks some. The sample lists approximately 150,000 clones, 75% to 95% occurring once. This material consisted of peripheral blood, taken on day 0 of AZD1222 vaccination. Receptor source: an adult in good health.

This clone has more than one count but fewer than ten. V gene TRBV19 combines with J gene TRBJ2-7; possible D gene TRBD2, 5 bases. Per germline, CDR1 LNHDA and CDR2 SQIVND (reference sequence). This CDR3 is built from 20 residues. V gave up 9 bases and J gave up 6 bases, with 39 bases separating them. This CDR3 reads CAREKPNPDSTSPGDCEQYF. Written as DNA, the CDR3 is TGTGCCAGAGAGAAACCCAACCCGGACTCAACTTCGCCCGGGGATTGCGAGCAGTACTTC.

This clone was observed a handful of times. The chain has TRBV7-9 and TRBJ1-3; D is possibly TRBD1 (6 bases). This CDR3 spans 16 amino acids. The germline CDR1 and CDR2 sequences are SEHNR and FQNEAQ (reference sequence). Trimming took off 0 bases at V and 0 bases at J, with 9 bases between the two ends. The CDR3 loop is CASSLADSASGNTIYF. In nucleotides, the CDR3 is TGTGCCAGCAGCTTAGCGGACAGCGCCTCTGGAAACACCATATATTTT.

The chain carries TRBV10-3 and TRBJ2-1; D is possibly TRBD2 (5 bases). The germline CDR1 and CDR2 sequences are ENHRY and SYGVKD. The CDR3 extends over 12 amino acids. The ends were cut back, 5 bases at V and 7 bases at J, with 9 bases in the middle. CDR3 sequence: CAISRTSNEQFF. The CDR3 DNA is TGTGCCATCAGTAGGACTTCTAATGAGCAGTTCTTC.

The J gene is TRBJ1-1, the V gene TRBV9; D unresolved. In germline, CDR1 is SGDLS, CDR2 YYNGEE. The V gene lost 0 bases and the J gene lost 1 base, with 7 bases spanning the gap. This CDR3 contains 14 residues. Here the CDR3 DNA reads TGTGCCAGCAGCGTAGATTGGGGGAACACTGAAGCTTTCTTT. Translation: CASSVDWGNTEAFF.

The chain carries TRBV6-5 and TRBJ2-1; D might be TRBD2 (5 bases). CDR3 length: 11 amino acids. Germline-derived CDR1 and CDR2 are MNHEY and SVGAGI. V lost 6 bases to trimming and J lost 14 bases, with 14 bases between them. The DNA of the CDR3 is TGTGCCAGCAGAAGCCCCGGGGAAAAGTTCTTC. This encodes CASRSPGEKFF.

J is TRBJ2-3 and V is TRBV3-1 (or the pseudogene TRBV3-2), with 8 bases that match TRBD2. V lost 5 bases, J lost 2 bases, and 6 bases stayed unmatched. This CDR3 contains 15 residues. Germline values: CDR1 LGHDT, CDR2 YNNKEL (reference sequence). CDR3 residues: CASSAGGRHTDTQYF. CDR3 nucleotide sequence: TGTGCCAGCAGCGCCGGCGGGAGGCACACAGATACGCAGTATTTT.

This clone came up a few times. The chain employs TRBV10-1 and TRBJ2-3, with D tentatively TRBD1 (5 bases). CDR1 is WNHNN and CDR2 is SYGVQD in the germline V gene (reference sequence). The CDR3 consists of 14 residues. Trimming left V 9 bases short and J 6 bases short, with 19 bases between. CDR3 nucleotides: TGCGCCAGTTTACTTGGGGCCCCCGAGGATACGCAGTATTTT. This sequence encodes CASLLGAPEDTQYF.

This clone was counted once. The chain couples TRBV5-1 to TRBJ1-1, with 8 bases fitting TRBD1. The CDR3 sequence is 16 residues long. V lost 0 bases, J lost 1 base, and 5 bases stayed unmatched. Germline-derived CDR1 and CDR2 are SGHRS and YFSETQ. The CDR3 DNA is TGCGCCAGCAGCTTGGCTACAGGGGGGACGAACACTGAAGCTTTCTTT. Translation gives CASSLATGGTNTEAFF.

This clone was observed a single time. The rearrangement joins TRBV27 to TRBJ2-5, with 13 bases that match TRBD2. From germline, CDR1 is MNHEY and CDR2 SMNVEV (reference sequence). V was clipped by 4 bases and J by 2 bases; unmatched bases: 1. This CDR3 is 15 amino acids long. Here the CDR3 DNA reads TGTGCCAGCAGTTGGGGACTAGCGGGGCAAGAGACCCAGTACTTC. Amino acid sequence: CASSWGLAGQETQYF.

This chain uses TRBV9 with TRBJ2-1; TRBD2 is a possible D gene (6 bases). V was clipped by 0 bases and J by 5 bases, with 9 bases between them. Germline V gene lookup returns CDR1 SGDLS and CDR2 YYNGEE. The length of the CDR3 is 14 residues. Here the CDR3 DNA reads TGTGCCAGCAGCGTAGGACTAGGGGACAATGAGCAGTTCTTC. This codes for CASSVGLGDNEQFF. The full variable domain, its missing parts supplied by reference TRBV9 and TRBJ2-1, is DSGVTQTPKHLITATGQRVTLRCSPRSGDLSVYWYQQSLDQGLQFLIQYYNGEERAKGNILERFSAQQFPDLHSELNLSSLELGDSALYFCASSVGLGDNEQFFGPGTRLTVL.

This clone was seen once. The genes are TRBV28 and TRBJ1-5; TRBD1 agrees at 7 bases. The CDR3 totals 16 residues. Germline V CDR1 and CDR2: MDHEN, SYDVKM. Trimming removed 4 bases from V and 0 bases from J; junction bases left unmatched: 6. This chain's CDR3 is CASSYLTGYSNQPQHF. For the CDR3, the DNA is TGTGCCAGCAGTTACCTGACAGGGTATAGCAATCAGCCCCAGCATTTT.

The rearrangement joins TRBV2 to TRBJ2-1; 10 bases are a match to TRBD2. This CDR3 has 14 amino acids. From germline, CDR1 is SNHLY and CDR2 FYNNEI. V shed 6 bases, J shed 4 bases, and the junction held 3 bases outside the gene matches. The CDR3 loop reads CASRLAGIYNEQFF. In DNA, the CDR3 is TGTGCCAGCAGACTAGCGGGAATTTACAATGAGCAGTTCTTC.

The chain recombines TRBV11-2 with TRBJ2-1; the D is unclear. Germline assignment: CDR1 SGHAT and CDR2 FQNNGV. V was pared by 1 base and J by 8 bases, with 6 bases between. The CDR3 consists of 12 residues. This CDR3 is CASSLGRDEQFF. CDR3 nucleotide sequence: TGTGCCAGCAGCTTAGGTAGGGATGAGCAGTTCTTC.

The chain uses TRBV19 and TRBJ1-2; 8 bases line up with TRBD1. The CDR3 sequence is 15 residues long. Per the germline V gene, CDR1 is LNHDA and CDR2 is SQIVND (reference sequence). The ends lost 4 bases at V and 4 bases at J; junction bases unmatched: 8. As DNA, the CDR3 is TGTGCCAGTAGTAATACAGGGGGAAAAGGCTATGGCTACACCTTC. It encodes CASSNTGGKGYGYTF. Supplemented by reference TRBV19 and TRBJ1-2, the full variable domain reads DGGITQSPKYLFRKEGQNVTLSCEQNLNHDAMYWYRQDPGQGLRLIYYSQIVNDFQKGDIAEGYSVSREKKESFPLTVTSAQKNPTAFYLCASSNTGGKGYGYTFGSGTRLTVV.

V and J are TRBV6-2 or TRBV6-3 and TRBJ2-7; 11 positions agree with TRBD1. V was pared by 2 bases and J by 3 bases, with 0 bases of the junction left unmatched. The germline V gene has CDR1 MNHEY and CDR2 SVGEGT. The CDR3 sequence is 14 residues long. The CDR3: CASSYGTGGYEQYF. In DNA form, the CDR3 reads TGTGCCAGCAGTTACGGGACAGGGGGCTACGAGCAGTACTTC.

This chain connects TRBV20-1 to TRBJ2-7; no clear D gene. Trimming stripped 6 bases from V and 9 bases from J, with 15 bases between. Germline-derived CDR1 and CDR2 are DFQATT and SNEGSKA (reference sequence). This CDR3 contains 11 residues. CDR3 DNA: TGCAGTGCAAACGACCTTTCAACGCAGTACTTC. Translated: CSANDLSTQYF.

This clone has a handful of counts. The rearrangement uses TRBV30 and TRBJ1-6; unclear D gene. Germline V gives CDR1 GTSNPN, CDR2 SVGIG (reference sequence). The CDR3 length is 17 residues. With 1 base removed from V and 0 bases from J, the gap between germline ends came to 13 bases. As DNA, the CDR3 is TGTGCCTGGAGTGCTACAGCAATTAGCTCCTATAATTCACCCCTCCACTTT. Protein: CAWSATAISSYNSPLHF.

The CDR3 spells CASSNPGADTQYF. The CDR3 coding sequence is TGTGCCAGCAGCAACCCGGGGGCAGATACGCAGTATTTT. The chain couples TRBV11-2 to TRBJ2-3; D possibly corresponds to TRBD2 (6 bases). CDR1 SGHAT and CDR2 FQNNGV come from the germline V gene. This CDR3 has 13 residues. Between the trimmed V and J ends, which lost 5 bases and 4 bases, there was a span of 10 bases.